The present TCR beta chain was sequenced within a study of blood T cell repertoires in COVID-19. Study at large: Samples representing acute and convalescent COVID-19 were sourced from the United States, Italy and Spain. PBMCs, B-cell-depleted T cells, or T cells provided the cDNA or gDNA that made up the material.

This clone is termed medium-sized (0.01 to 0.1%). Under the authors' procedure: How many nucleated cells were present was estimated from reference gene primer amplification. Sequencing was performed with immunoSEQ multiplex PCR; in TCRdb, only in-frame clones are kept and a portion is missing. V, J and clone size are taken as reported in that table, and D and trimming were inferred from the DNA itself. The table includes tens of thousands of clones, about 86% detected once. This clonotype was obtained from a human donor in a cohort sampled during active COVID-19. Sequenced sample: peripheral blood.

The CDR3 DNA sequence: TGTGCCATCGGGGGACAGGGGACCTACGAGCAGTACTTC. This encodes CAIGGQGTYEQYF. The chain has TRBV10-3 and TRBJ2-7, with 10 nucleotides matching TRBD1. This CDR3 has 13 residues. The germline V gene encodes CDR1 ENHRY and CDR2 SYGVKD. V shed 8 bases and J 2 bases; nucleotides not matched to a gene: 3.